Included here is one T cell receptor beta chain sequence, with context. What it recognizes is unknown. The authors ran a second PCR of about 6 to 11 cycles using a sample-barcoded 5' primer and a J-beta primer mix. MiXCR was run by TCRdb on the 5' RACE reads, yielding one entry per CDR3 protein. The table includes 1.8 million or so distinct CDR3 sequences, roughly two fifths detected once. The data originate from a study of blood T cells in healthy people across ages. The study's findings and limits: Among long-lived donors, naive CD4+ cells were more numerous and diversity higher than in aged donors. Per million T cells, TCR beta diversity dropped about linearly as age rose. Strong correlation existed between TCR beta diversity and naive T cell percentage.

Germline values: CDR1 MGHDK, CDR2 SYGVNS. With 7 bases removed from V and 6 bases from J, the gap between germline ends came to 12 bases. The CDR3 covers 12 residues. Every participating donor contributed 9.5 to 10 milliliters of peripheral blood through a draw. Sequencing was done on a sample of blood. The TCR sequence derives from a human donor in good health. The chain employs TRBV25-1 and TRBJ1-2; D is undetermined. The CDR3 nucleotides read TGTGCCAGCAAAAGCCCCCGGGATGGCTACACCTTC. Translating gives CASKSPRDGYTF.